The source of this T cell receptor (beta chain) is a study of blood T cell repertoires in COVID-19. Study-level background: Sample material is recorded as cDNA or gDNA derived from T cells, B-cell-depleted T cells, or PBMCs.

The CDR3 has 14 residues. The V gene's germline CDR1 is SGHTA and CDR2 FQGNSA. J lost 6 bases, V lost 4 bases, and 3 bases had no gene match. Enrollment of patients from Seattle took place during active infection, with longitudinal follow-up. In the original workflow: Reference gene primer amplification gave estimated nucleated cell counts. Using immunoSEQ multiplex PCR, the repertoire was profiled, and TCRdb retains in-frame clones only, with some absent. The DNA gave D and trimming, while V, J and clone size come from that table. The sample includes approximately 290,000 clones, about 85% of them seen just once.

The source is a human donor with COVID-19, enrolled during active disease. The donor label of this sample is uncertain. The sample comprised peripheral blood. This chain connects TRBV7-2 to TRBJ1-6, with 7 nucleotides matching TRBD1. The CDR3 coding sequence is TGTGCCAGCAGCTGGCGACAGGGTAATTCACCCCTCCACTTT. It codes for CASSWRQGNSPLHF.